Below are 30 T cell receptor beta chains sequenced from a single sample in a study of patients and donors after allogeneic stem cell transplantation. Via MiXCR, TCRdb re-called the RT-PCR reads, giving one row per CDR3 protein. This repertoire shows 90,000 to 120,000 distinct CDR3 sequences, 35% found once; its top ten account for 27%. The sequenced sample was blood, either unsorted or a sorted T cell fraction (not recorded which). Receptor source: a human donor who was either an allogeneic HSCT recipient or a stem cell or donor lymphocyte infusion donor (not recorded which). It is not recorded whose cells these are; they may come from a transplant donor.

This clonotype was picked up one time. The chain recombines TRBV21-1 with TRBJ2-3; TRBD1 is the table's D call and was not checked against the DNA. TRBV21-1 is classified as a pseudogene. The CDR3 runs 15 residues. The chain's CDR3 is CASSKVQGAGDTQYF. For the CDR3, the DNA is TGTGCCAGCAGCAAAGTACAGGGGGCAGGTGATACGCAGTATTTT.

The chain employs TRBV20-1 and TRBJ2-1; 10 bases are a match to TRBD1. Germline-derived CDR1 and CDR2 are DFQATT and SNEGSKA (reference sequence). The CDR3 runs to 16 residues. V lost 1 base to trimming and J lost 1 base; unmatched junction nucleotides: 4. The CDR3 reads CSARAGQGDSYNEQFF. The CDR3 nucleotides are TGCAGTGCTAGAGCTGGACAGGGGGATTCCTACAATGAGCAGTTCTTC.

V and J are TRBV4-3 and TRBJ2-1; D ambiguous. The CDR3 is made up of 15 amino acids. V was pared by 3 bases and J by 4 bases, with 13 bases between. Germline values: CDR1 LGHNA, CDR2 YSLEER. Here the CDR3 DNA reads TGCGCCAGCAGCCACGTAGGAACCACGTACAATGAGCAGTTCTTC. Its protein is CASSHVGTTYNEQFF.

V usage is TRBV20-1 and J usage is TRBJ2-1, with TRBD1 identical over 9 bases. The V gene's germline CDR1 is DFQATT and CDR2 SNEGSKA (reference sequence). This CDR3 region has 14 residues. Trimming took 5 bases from V and 9 from J; bases not matched to a gene: 11. The DNA for the CDR3 is TGCAGTGCTGGCCCCCTACAGGGGGCGGTTGAGCAGTTCTTC. It encodes CSAGPLQGAVEQFF.

This chain uses TRBV12-3 or TRBV12-4 with TRBJ2-1, with D possibly TRBD2 on 6 matching bases. V was shortened by 3 bases and J by 11 bases, with 8 bases between the two germline ends. This CDR3 is built from 11 residues. The chain's CDR3 is CASSLSGQQFF. Here the CDR3 DNA reads TGTGCCAGCAGTTTGAGCGGGCAGCAGTTCTTC.

This clonotype occurred a few times. The gene calls are TRBV12-3 or TRBV12-4 and TRBJ2-1, with D tentatively TRBD1 or TRBD2 (6 bases each). V was shortened by 1 base and J by 1 base, with 14 bases between the two germline ends. CDR3 length equals 17 residues. This CDR3 is CASSLGRLGGSYNEQFF. CDR3 DNA sequence: TGTGCCAGCAGTTTAGGGAGACTAGGGGGATCCTACAATGAGCAGTTCTTC.

J is TRBJ1-5 and V is TRBV7-9, with 8 bases that match TRBD1. There are 13 residues in the CDR3. Looked up from germline, CDR1 is SEHNR and CDR2 is FQNEAQ (reference sequence). V shed 4 bases and J 7 bases; nucleotides not matched to a gene: 3. For the CDR3, the DNA is TGTGCCAGCAGCTCCCGGACAGGGCAGCCCCAGCATTTT. Translation gives CASSSRTGQPQHF.

This clonotype was observed a few times. The V gene is TRBV15, the J gene TRBJ2-1, with TRBD1 matching 7 bases. CDR1 and CDR2 (germline): LNHNV, YYDKDF (reference sequence). CDR3 length equals 14 residues. With V trimmed by 0 bases and J by 8 bases, 4 bases remained unmatched. Written as DNA, the CDR3 is TGTGCCACCAGCAGAGACACACAGGGGTATGAGCAGTTCTTC. Translated: CATSRDTQGYEQFF.

The V call is TRBV20-1, the J call TRBJ1-5; D not resolved. CDR1 and CDR2 (germline): DFQATT, SNEGSKA (reference sequence). Trimming pared 3 bases from V and 2 bases from J, leaving 5 bases between. CDR3 length: 12 amino acids. As DNA, the CDR3 is TGCAGTGCTAGTGGGGGCAATCAGCCCCAGCATTTT. Translating it yields CSASGGNQPQHF.

This chain links TRBV27 with TRBJ2-3; no clear D. The CDR3 consists of 11 residues. Trimming took 5 bases from V and 6 from J, leaving 6 bases between them. Per the germline V gene, CDR1 is MNHEY and CDR2 is SMNVEV (reference sequence). In DNA, the CDR3 is TGTGCCAGCAGTACCGCGGATACGCAGTATTTT. It encodes CASSTADTQYF.

V usage is TRBV15 and J usage is TRBJ2-7, with TRBD1 matching 7 bases. The germline CDR1 and CDR2 sequences are LNHNV and YYDKDF (reference sequence). With V trimmed by 0 bases and J by 3 bases, 17 bases remained unmatched. The CDR3 is 19 residues long. The CDR3 here is CATSRDLPANTGTVYEQYF. The CDR3 bases are TGTGCCACCAGCAGAGATCTTCCCGCAAACACCGGGACAGTCTACGAGCAGTACTTC.

This clonotype was counted a few times. The chain uses TRBV7-8 and TRBJ1-3; D gene unclear. Per germline, CDR1 SGHVS and CDR2 FQNEAQ. Trimming removed 2 bases from V and 1 base from J, with 9 bases in between. The CDR3 is 15 residues long. The CDR3 region is CASSLMLASGNTIYF. The CDR3, as DNA: TGTGCCAGCAGCTTAATGCTGGCATCTGGAAACACCATATATTTT. The complete variable domain, with remaining parts taken from reference TRBV7-8 and TRBJ1-3, reads GAGVSQSPRYKVAKRGQDVALRCDPISGHVSLFWYQQALGQGPEFLTYFQNEAQLDKSGLPSDRFFAERPEGSVSTLKIQRTQQEDSAVYLCASSLMLASGNTIYFGEGSWLTVV.

As to this clonotype: Germline is not matched at one junction end, which may reflect a read error. The chain links TRBV12-3 or TRBV12-4 to TRBJ1-1; TRBD1 is a possible D gene (5 bases). The CDR3 consists of 12 residues. The CDR3 is CASSFATDKASF. Here the CDR3 DNA reads TGTGCCAGCAGTTTCGCGACAGACAAAGCTTCCTTT.

This chain connects TRBV20-1 to TRBJ1-1; D may be TRBD1 (5 bases). With 1 base removed from V and 4 bases from J, the gap between germline ends came to 25 bases. The CDR3 is made up of 18 amino acids. Germline V gene sequence: CDR1 DFQATT, CDR2 SNEGSKA (reference sequence). This chain's CDR3 is CSARVILWPGLGRTEAFF. The CDR3 DNA reads TGCAGTGCTAGAGTTATTCTCTGGCCAGGGTTGGGGCGCACTGAAGCTTTCTTT.

The rearrangement links TRBV5-4 to TRBJ1-5; no reliable D call. The CDR3 loop spans 14 amino acids. Per the germline V gene, CDR1 is SGHNT and CDR2 is YYREEE (reference sequence). Trimming shortened V by 4 bases and J by 8 bases, and 16 bases separated the two germline ends. The CDR3 protein is CASSGLWTYEPQHF. The CDR3 nucleotides are TGTGCCAGCAGCGGGCTGTGGACCTATGAGCCCCAGCATTTT.

CDR3 sequence: CSARDPSRQYQPQHF. The DNA for the CDR3 is TGCAGTGCTAGAGATCCCTCGCGCCAATATCAGCCCCAGCATTTT. This rearrangement joins TRBV20-1 to TRBJ1-5; D unclear. This CDR3 region has 15 residues. Germline CDR1 and CDR2: DFQATT and SNEGSKA (reference sequence). Trimming removed 0 bases from V and 5 bases from J, with 14 bases in between.

This clonotype was counted only a few times. This chain uses TRBV12-3 or TRBV12-4 with TRBJ2-2; either TRBD1 or TRBD2 may supply D (6 bases each). V lost 7 bases to trimming and J lost 7 bases, with 22 bases between them. The length of the CDR3 is 16 residues. The DNA for the CDR3 is TGTGCCAGCACCCCCTGGCTAGCCGGAGGGGGCGGGGAGCTGTTTTTT. It specifies CASTPWLAGGGGELFF.

The rearrangement links TRBV4-3 to TRBJ1-4, with TRBD1 matching 7 bases. The J segment lost 5 bases and the V segment lost 1 base, leaving 4 bases of the junction unmatched. Germline CDR1 LGHNA, CDR2 YSLEER. This CDR3 is 15 amino acids long. CDR3 sequence (DNA): TGCGCCAGCAGCCAAGCGGACAGGCAGAATGAAAAACTGTTTTTT. The encoded protein is CASSQADRQNEKLFF.

V is TRBV7-2 and J is TRBJ2-5; D gene ambiguous. The ends were cut back, 1 base at V and 7 bases at J, with 7 bases in the middle. CDR3 length: 12 residues. Looked up from germline, CDR1 is SGHTA and CDR2 is FQGNSA. CDR3 in amino acids: CASSLGSGTQYF. Here the CDR3 DNA reads TGTGCCAGCAGCTTAGGTTCGGGGACCCAGTACTTC. The full variable domain, rest sourced from reference TRBV7-2 and TRBJ2-5, is GAGVSQSPSNKVTEKGKDVELRCDPISGHTALYWYRQSLGQGLEFLIYFQGNSAPDKSGLPSDRFSAERTGGSVSTLTIQRTQQEDSAVYLCASSLGSGTQYFGPGTRLLVL.

This clonotype was observed a handful of times. The DNA of the CDR3 is TGTGCCATCAGTGAGTCGGCGGGAAACAATCAGCCCCAGCATTTT. Translated, it gives CAISESAGNNQPQHF. The chain carries TRBV10-3 and TRBJ1-5; D ambiguous. Germline loops: CDR1 ENHRY, CDR2 SYGVKD. The V and J ends lost 0 bases and 3 bases respectively, with 9 bases between them. This CDR3 has 15 residues.

This sequence joins TRBV7-9 and TRBJ2-3, with D perhaps matching TRBD2 (6 bases). Trimming took off 1 base at V and 2 bases at J, with 10 bases between the two ends. Germline assignment: CDR1 SEHNR and CDR2 FQNEAQ (reference sequence). The CDR3 length is 15 residues. The CDR3 here is CASSLVRGTTDTQYF. CDR3 DNA: TGTGCCAGCAGCTTAGTGCGGGGAACCACAGATACGCAGTATTTT.

The rearrangement uses TRBV4-2 and TRBJ2-5; TRBD2 matches at 14 bases. This CDR3 is built from 20 residues. V shed 1 base and J 6 bases; nucleotides not matched to a gene: 16. Germline lookup yields CDR1 LGHNA and CDR2 YNFKEQ. This CDR3 reads CASSQGRTSGRFRCWKTQYF. The DNA of the CDR3 is TGTGCCAGCAGCCAAGGAAGGACTAGCGGGAGGTTCCGTTGTTGGAAGACCCAGTACTTC.

This clonotype was seen a handful of times. The CDR3 here is CASSGGDSDTQYF. The CDR3 bases are TGTGCCAGCAGTGGGGGAGATTCAGATACGCAGTATTTT. The genes are TRBV12-3 or TRBV12-4 and TRBJ2-3; D could derive from TRBD1 or TRBD2 (5 bases each). This CDR3 is built from 13 residues. Trimming shortened V by 5 bases and J by 4 bases, and 10 bases separated the two germline ends.

The V and J genes are TRBV20-1 and TRBJ2-1; no clear D gene. The germline V gene has CDR1 DFQATT and CDR2 SNEGSKA (reference sequence). This CDR3 is built from 10 residues. Trimming cost V 0 bases and J 10 bases, with 4 bases left between them. The CDR3 nucleotides are TGCAGTGCTAGAGACAGGGAGCAGTTCTTC. Translated, it gives CSARDREQFF.

The chain links TRBV6-2 or TRBV6-3 to TRBJ1-1, with a weak D call TRBD1 (5 bases). The CDR3 spans 16 residues. CDR1 and CDR2 (germline): MNHEY, SVGEGT. V lost 2 bases to trimming and J lost 0 bases, with 13 bases between them. The CDR3 DNA reads as TGTGCCAGCAGTTACGGGCCAGGGATTTTGAACACTGAAGCTTTCTTT. It yields the protein CASSYGPGILNTEAFF.

The table lists this clonotype with a count of one. The V and J genes are TRBV15 and TRBJ2-1; D call uncertain. Germline V gene lookup returns CDR1 LNHNV and CDR2 YYDKDF (reference sequence). V lost 1 base to trimming and J lost 3 bases, with 13 bases between them. This CDR3 is 16 amino acids long. The CDR3 loop is CATSRVQSYFYNEQFF. CDR3 sequence (DNA): TGTGCCACCAGCAGAGTGCAGTCTTACTTCTACAATGAGCAGTTCTTC.

This rearrangement joins TRBV7-9 to TRBJ2-1; D ambiguous. CDR1 and CDR2 (germline): SEHNR, FQNEAQ (reference sequence). This CDR3 spans 12 amino acids. The ends were cut back, 5 bases at V and 10 bases at J, with 12 bases in the middle. CDR3 protein: CASSQPLEEQFF. The CDR3 DNA reads TGTGCCAGCAGCCAGCCTTTGGAGGAGCAGTTCTTC.

This clonotype has just one count. V is TRBV7-9 and J is TRBJ2-5, with 7 bases fitting TRBD1. The germline gives CDR1 SEHNR, CDR2 FQNEAQ (reference sequence). The CDR3 consists of 14 residues. V was clipped by 2 bases and J by 3 bases; unmatched bases: 3. CDR3 loop: CASSLRGGKETQYF. The DNA for the CDR3 is TGTGCCAGCAGCTTAAGAGGGGGCAAAGAGACCCAGTACTTC.

This clonotype was observed a handful of times. The chain carries TRBV6-2 or TRBV6-3 and TRBJ1-5; possible D gene TRBD1, 6 bases. V dropped 4 bases and J dropped 5 bases, with 9 bases sitting between them. The CDR3 contains 13 residues. CDR1 and CDR2 from the germline V gene are MNHEY and SVGEGT. The CDR3 bases are TGTGCCAGCAGTTCGTACAGGGATCAGCCCCAGCATTTT. It translates to CASSSYRDQPQHF.

Comments on this clonotype: The conserved phenylalanine or tryptophan is not found at the CDR3 terminus, so this likely reflects a read error. The J gene is TRBJ2-3, the V gene TRBV20-1, with D maybe TRBD2 (5 bases). The CDR3 spans 16 residues. The V end was cut by 5 bases, the J end by 3 bases, with 21 bases between. Germline V gene data show CDR1 as DFQATT and CDR2 as SNEGSKA (reference sequence). The CDR3 region is CSAHPPTIRGTDTQYL. The CDR3 DNA reads TGCAGTGCTCACCCACCGACTATCCGAGGGACAGATACGCAGTATTTG.